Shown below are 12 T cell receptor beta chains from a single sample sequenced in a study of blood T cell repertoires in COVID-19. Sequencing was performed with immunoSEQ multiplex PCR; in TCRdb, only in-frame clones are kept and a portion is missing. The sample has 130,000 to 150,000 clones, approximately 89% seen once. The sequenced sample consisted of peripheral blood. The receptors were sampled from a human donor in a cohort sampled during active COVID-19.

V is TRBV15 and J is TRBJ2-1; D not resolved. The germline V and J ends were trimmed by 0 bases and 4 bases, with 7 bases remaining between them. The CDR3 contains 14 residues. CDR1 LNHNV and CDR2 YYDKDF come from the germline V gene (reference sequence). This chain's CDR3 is CATSRDATYNEQFF. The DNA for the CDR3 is TGTGCCACCAGCAGAGATGCCACATACAATGAGCAGTTCTTC.

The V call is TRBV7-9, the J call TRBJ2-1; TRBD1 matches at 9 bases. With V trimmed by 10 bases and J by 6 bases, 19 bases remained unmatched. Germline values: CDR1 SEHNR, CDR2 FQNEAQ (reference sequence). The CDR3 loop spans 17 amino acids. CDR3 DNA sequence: TGTGCCACCCTGCGGGACAGGGACGGTATTTGGGGCAATGAGCAGTTCTTC. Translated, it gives CATLRDRDGIWGNEQFF.

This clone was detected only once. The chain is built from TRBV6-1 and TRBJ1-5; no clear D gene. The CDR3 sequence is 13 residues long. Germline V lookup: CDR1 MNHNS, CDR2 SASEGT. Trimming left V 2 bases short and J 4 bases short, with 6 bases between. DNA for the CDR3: TGTGCCAGCAGTGAAAGGAGAAATCAGCCCCAGCATTTT. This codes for CASSERRNQPQHF.

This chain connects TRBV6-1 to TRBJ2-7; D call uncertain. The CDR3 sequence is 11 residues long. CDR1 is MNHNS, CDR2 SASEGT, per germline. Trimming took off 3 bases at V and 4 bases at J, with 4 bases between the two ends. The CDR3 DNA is TGTGCCAGCAGTGACAGTTACGAGCAGTACTTC. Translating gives CASSDSYEQYF.

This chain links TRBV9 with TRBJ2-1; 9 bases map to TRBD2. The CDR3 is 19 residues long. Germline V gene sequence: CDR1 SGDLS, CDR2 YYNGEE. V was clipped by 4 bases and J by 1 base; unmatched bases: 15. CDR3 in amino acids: CASSPRGRLADTSYNEQFF. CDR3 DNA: TGTGCCAGCAGCCCGAGAGGCAGACTAGCGGACACATCCTACAATGAGCAGTTCTTC.

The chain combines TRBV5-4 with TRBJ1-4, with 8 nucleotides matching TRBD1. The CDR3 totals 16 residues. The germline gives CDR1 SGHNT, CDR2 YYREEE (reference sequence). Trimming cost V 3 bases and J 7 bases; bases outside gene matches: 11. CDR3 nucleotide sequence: TGTGCCAGCAGCTCAAGAGTGACAGGGGCAGGTGAAAAACTGTTTTTT. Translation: CASSSRVTGAGEKLFF.

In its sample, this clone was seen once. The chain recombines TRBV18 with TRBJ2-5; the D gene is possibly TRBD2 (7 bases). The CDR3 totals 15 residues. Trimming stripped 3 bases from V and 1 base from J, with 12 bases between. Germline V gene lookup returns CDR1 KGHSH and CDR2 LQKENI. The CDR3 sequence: CASSPGRGAQETQYF. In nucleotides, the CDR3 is TGTGCCAGCTCACCCGGTCGGGGGGCCCAAGAGACCCAGTACTTC.

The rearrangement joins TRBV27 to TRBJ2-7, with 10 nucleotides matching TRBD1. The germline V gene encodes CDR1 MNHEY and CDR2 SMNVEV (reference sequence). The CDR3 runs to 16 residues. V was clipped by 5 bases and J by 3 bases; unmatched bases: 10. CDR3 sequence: CASSPWGQGISYEQYF. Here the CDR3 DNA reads TGTGCCAGCAGTCCATGGGGACAGGGGATAAGCTACGAGCAGTACTTC.

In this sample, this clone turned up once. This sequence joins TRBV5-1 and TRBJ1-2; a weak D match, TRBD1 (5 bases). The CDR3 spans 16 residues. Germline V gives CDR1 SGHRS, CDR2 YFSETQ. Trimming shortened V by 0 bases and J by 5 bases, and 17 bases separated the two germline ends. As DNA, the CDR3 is TGCGCCAGCAGCTTGGAAGGGGATCCTTCTCTTTATGGCTACACCTTC. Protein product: CASSLEGDPSLYGYTF. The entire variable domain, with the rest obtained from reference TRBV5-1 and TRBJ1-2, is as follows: KAGVTQTPRYLIKTRGQQVTLSCSPISGHRSVSWYQQTPGQGLQFLFEYFSETQRNKGNFPGRFSGRQFSNSRSEMNVSTLELGDSALYLCASSLEGDPSLYGYTFGSGTRLTVV.

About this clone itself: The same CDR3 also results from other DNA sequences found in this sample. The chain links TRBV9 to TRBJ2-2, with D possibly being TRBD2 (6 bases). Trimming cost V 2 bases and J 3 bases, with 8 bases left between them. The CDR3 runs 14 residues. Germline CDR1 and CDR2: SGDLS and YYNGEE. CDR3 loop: CASSVGGDTGELFF. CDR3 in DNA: TGTGCCAGCAGCGTCGGGGGAGACACCGGGGAGCTGTTTTTT.

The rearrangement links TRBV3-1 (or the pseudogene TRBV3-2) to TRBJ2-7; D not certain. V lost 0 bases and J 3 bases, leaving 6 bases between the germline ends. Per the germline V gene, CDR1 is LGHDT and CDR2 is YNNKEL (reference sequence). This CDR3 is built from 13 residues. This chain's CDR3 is CASSQDPSYEQYF. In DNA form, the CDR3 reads TGTGCCAGCAGCCAAGATCCCAGCTACGAGCAGTACTTC.

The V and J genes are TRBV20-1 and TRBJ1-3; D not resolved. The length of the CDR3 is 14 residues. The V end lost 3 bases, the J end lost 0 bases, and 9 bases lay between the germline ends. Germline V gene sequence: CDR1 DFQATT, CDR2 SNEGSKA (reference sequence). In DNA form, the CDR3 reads TGCAGTGCTAGTCTGCCCTACTCTGGAAACACCATATATTTT. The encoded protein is CSASLPYSGNTIYF.